This T cell receptor (beta chain) was sequenced for a study of blood T cell repertoires in COVID-19. Produced via immunoSEQ multiplex PCR; TCRdb's table is partial and in-frame only. The repertoire holds approximately 65,000 clones, with roughly 80% as singletons. Trimming at V came to 5 bases and at J to 3 bases, leaving 3 bases not matched to a gene. CDR1 is LNHDA, CDR2 SQIVND, per germline (reference sequence). There are 13 residues in the CDR3. The specimen was PBMCs or T cells enriched from blood (not recorded which). This clonotype originated in a woman in her forties with acute COVID-19. The chain couples TRBV19 to TRBJ2-7; 8 bases line up with TRBD2. CDR3 sequence reads: CASSLGLDYEQYF. CDR3 nucleotides: TGTGCCAGTAGTTTGGGACTAGACTACGAGCAGTACTTC.